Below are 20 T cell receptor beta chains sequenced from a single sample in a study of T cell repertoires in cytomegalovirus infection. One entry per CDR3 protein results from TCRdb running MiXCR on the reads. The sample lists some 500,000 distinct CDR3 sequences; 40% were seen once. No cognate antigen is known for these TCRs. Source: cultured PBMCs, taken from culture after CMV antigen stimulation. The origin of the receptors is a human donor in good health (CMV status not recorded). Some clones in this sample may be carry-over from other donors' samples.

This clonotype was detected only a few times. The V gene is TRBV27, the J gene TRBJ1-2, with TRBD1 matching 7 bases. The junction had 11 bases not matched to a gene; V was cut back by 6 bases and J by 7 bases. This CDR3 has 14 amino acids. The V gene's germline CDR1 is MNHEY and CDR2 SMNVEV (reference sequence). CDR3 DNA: TGTGCCAGCAGGAAGACAGGGAGGGGGTCTGGCTACACCTTC. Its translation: CASRKTGRGSGYTF.

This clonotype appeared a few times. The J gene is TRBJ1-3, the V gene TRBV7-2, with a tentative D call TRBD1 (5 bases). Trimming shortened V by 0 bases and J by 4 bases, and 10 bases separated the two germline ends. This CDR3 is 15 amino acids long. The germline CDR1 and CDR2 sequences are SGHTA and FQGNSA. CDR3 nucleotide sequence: TGTGCCAGCAGCTTAGCTAGGGGAAGGGGAAACACCATATATTTT. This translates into CASSLARGRGNTIYF. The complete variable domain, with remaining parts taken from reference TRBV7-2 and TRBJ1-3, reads GAGVSQSPSNKVTEKGKDVELRCDPISGHTALYWYRQSLGQGLEFLIYFQGNSAPDKSGLPSDRFSAERTGGSVSTLTIQRTQQEDSAVYLCASSLARGRGNTIYFGEGSWLTVV.

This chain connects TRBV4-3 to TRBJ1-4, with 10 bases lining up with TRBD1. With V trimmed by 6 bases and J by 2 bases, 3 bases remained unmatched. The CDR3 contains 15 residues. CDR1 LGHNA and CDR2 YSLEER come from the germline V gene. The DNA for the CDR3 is TGCGCCAGCAGTAAGACAGGGGGCACTAATGAAAAACTGTTTTTT. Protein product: CASSKTGGTNEKLFF.

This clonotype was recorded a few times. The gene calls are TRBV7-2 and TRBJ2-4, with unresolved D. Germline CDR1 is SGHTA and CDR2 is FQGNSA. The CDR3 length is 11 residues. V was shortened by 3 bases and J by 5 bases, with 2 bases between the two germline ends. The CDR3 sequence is CASSFENIQYF. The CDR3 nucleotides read TGTGCCAGCAGCTTCGAAAACATTCAGTACTTC.

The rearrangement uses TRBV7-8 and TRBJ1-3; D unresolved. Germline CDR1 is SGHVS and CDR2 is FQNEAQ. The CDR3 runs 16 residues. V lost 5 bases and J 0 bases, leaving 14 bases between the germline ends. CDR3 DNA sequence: TGTGCCAGCAGCCCCATAGGACCTATCTCTGGAAACACCATATATTTT. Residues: CASSPIGPISGNTIYF.

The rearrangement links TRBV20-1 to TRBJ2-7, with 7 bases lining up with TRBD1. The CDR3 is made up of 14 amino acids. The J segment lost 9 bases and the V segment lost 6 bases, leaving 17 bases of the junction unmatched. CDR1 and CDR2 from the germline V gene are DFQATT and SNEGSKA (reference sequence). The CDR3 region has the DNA TGCAGTGCCCAAGAAGGGACAGCTCTTCTCGGGCAGTACTTC. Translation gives CSAQEGTALLGQYF.

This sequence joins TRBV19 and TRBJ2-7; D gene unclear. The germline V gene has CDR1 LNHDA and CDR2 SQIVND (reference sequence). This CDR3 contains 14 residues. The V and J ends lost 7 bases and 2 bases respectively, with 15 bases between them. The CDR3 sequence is CASTPSGGPYEQYF. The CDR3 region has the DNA TGTGCCAGTACGCCCTCCGGTGGGCCCTACGAGCAGTACTTC.

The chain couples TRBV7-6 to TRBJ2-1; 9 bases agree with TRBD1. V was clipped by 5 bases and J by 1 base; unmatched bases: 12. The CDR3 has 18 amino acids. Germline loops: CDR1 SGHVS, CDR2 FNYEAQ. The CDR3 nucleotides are TGTGCCAGCAGCCCCCCTTCCGGGACAGGGACTTCCTACAATGAGCAGTTCTTC. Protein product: CASSPPSGTGTSYNEQFF.

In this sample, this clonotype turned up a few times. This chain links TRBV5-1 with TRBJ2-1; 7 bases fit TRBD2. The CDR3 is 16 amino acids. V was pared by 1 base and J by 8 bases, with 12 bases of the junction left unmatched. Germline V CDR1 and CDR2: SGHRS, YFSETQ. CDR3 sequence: CASSLKRGVKKDEQFF. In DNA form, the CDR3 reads TGCGCCAGCAGCTTGAAACGGGGGGTTAAAAAGGATGAGCAGTTCTTC.

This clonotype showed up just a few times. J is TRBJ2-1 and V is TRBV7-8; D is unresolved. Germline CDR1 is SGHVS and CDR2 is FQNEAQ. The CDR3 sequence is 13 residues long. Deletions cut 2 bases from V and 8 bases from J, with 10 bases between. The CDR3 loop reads CASSLKSQHEQFF. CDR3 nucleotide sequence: TGTGCCAGCAGCTTAAAATCGCAACATGAGCAGTTCTTC.

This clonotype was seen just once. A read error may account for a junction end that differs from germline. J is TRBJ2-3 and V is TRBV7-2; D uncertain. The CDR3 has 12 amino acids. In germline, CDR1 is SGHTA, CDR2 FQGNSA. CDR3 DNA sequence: TGTGCCAGCAGCTTTTCCACAAATACGCAGTATTTT. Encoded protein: CASSFSTNTQYF. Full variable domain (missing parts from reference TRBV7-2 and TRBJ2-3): GAGVSQSPSNKVTEKGKDVELRCDPISGHTALYWYRQSLGQGLEFLIYFQGNSAPDKSGLPSDRFSAERTGGSVSTLTIQRTQQEDSAVYLCASSFSTNTQYFGPGTRLTVL.

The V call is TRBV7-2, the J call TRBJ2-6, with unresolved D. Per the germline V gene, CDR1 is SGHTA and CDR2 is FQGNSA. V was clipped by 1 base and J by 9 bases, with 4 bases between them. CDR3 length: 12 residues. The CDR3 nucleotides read TGTGCCAGCAGCTTAGACGGCAACGTCCTGACTTTC. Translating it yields CASSLDGNVLTF. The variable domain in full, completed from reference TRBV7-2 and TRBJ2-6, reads GAGVSQSPSNKVTEKGKDVELRCDPISGHTALYWYRQSLGQGLEFLIYFQGNSAPDKSGLPSDRFSAERTGGSVSTLTIQRTQQEDSAVYLCASSLDGNVLTFGAGSRLTVL.

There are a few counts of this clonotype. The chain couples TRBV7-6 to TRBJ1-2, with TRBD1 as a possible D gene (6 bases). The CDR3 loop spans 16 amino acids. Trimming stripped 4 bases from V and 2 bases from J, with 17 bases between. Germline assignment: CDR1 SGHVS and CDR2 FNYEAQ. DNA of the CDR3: TGTGCCAGCAGCTCATTGACCAGGGGCGGGAACTATGGCTACACCTTC. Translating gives CASSSLTRGGNYGYTF.

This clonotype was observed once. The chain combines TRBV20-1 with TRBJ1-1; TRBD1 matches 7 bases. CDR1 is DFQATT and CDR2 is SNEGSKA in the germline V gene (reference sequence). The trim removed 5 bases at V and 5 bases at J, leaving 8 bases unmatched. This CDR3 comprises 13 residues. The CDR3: CSALTGSGTEAFF. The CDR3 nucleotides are TGCAGTGCTCTGACAGGGAGTGGGACTGAAGCTTTCTTT.

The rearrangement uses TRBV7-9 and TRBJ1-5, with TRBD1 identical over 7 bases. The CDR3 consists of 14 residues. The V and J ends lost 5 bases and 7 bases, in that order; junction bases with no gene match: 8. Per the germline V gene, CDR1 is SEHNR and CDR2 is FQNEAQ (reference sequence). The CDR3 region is CASSRDSADQPQHF. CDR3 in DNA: TGTGCCAGCAGCCGGGACAGCGCCGACCAGCCCCAGCATTTT.

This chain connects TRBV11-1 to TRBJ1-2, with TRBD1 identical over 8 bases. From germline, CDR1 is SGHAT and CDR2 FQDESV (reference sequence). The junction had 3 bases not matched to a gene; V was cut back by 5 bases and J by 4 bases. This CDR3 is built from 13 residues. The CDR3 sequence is CASSKQGVYGYTF. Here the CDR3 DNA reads TGTGCCAGCAGCAAACAGGGGGTCTATGGCTACACCTTC.

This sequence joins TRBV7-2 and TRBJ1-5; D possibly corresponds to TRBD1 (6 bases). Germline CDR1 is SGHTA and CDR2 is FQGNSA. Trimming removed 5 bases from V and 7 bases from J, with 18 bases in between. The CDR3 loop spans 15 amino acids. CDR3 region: CASSPDWGAGQPQHF. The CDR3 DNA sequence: TGTGCCAGCAGCCCTGATTGGGGGGCCGGGCAGCCCCAGCATTTT.

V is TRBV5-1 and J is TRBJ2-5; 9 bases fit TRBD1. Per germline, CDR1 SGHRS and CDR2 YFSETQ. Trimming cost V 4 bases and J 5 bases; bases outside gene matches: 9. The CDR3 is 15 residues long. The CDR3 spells CASSPGQGYGETQYF. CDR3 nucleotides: TGCGCCAGCAGCCCGGGACAGGGATATGGGGAGACCCAGTACTTC.

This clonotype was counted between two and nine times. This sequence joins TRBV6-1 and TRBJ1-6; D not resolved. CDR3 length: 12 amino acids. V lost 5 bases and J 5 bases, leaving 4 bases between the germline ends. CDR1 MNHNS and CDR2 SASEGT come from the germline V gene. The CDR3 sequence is CASSYHNSPLHF. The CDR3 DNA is TGTGCCAGCAGTTATCATAATTCACCCCTCCACTTT.

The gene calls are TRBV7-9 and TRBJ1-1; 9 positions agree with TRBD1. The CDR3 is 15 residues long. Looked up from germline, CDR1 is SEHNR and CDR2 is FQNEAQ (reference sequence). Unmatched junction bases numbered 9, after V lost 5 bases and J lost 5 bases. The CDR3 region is CASSPSQGAWTEAFF. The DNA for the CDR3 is TGTGCCAGCAGCCCGTCACAGGGGGCTTGGACTGAAGCTTTCTTT.